Given below is one T cell receptor beta chain in context. Its antigen is not known. This specimen comes from a study of vaccination and CD4 T cells after COVID-19. Study overall: Post-COVID samples were collected a median about 95 days following diagnosis, spanning 35 to 161.

The treatment is: roughly 10-day PBMC culture with coronavirus spike peptide pools or control peptides (ViraFEST assay). The CDR3 totals 15 residues. From germline, CDR1 is SGHTA and CDR2 FQGNSA. Trimming left V 1 base short and J 7 bases short, with 14 bases between. The Oncomine TCR Beta short-read assay was applied to DNA of cultured CD4+ T cells. TCRdb used MiXCR to reprocess the PCR reads, holding one entry per CDR3 protein. Counted here are some 16,000 distinct CDR3 sequences, approximately 68% occurring once; the ten biggest clones make up around a sixth. J is TRBJ1-5 and V is TRBV7-2, with a tentative D call TRBD1 (5 bases). The sequencing sample was made of CD4+ T cells from blood, cultured in vitro. This receptor was identified in a human donor who had recovered from COVID-19. CDR3 in amino acids: CASSLGGQGRQPQHF. The CDR3 DNA reads as TGTGCCAGCAGCTTAGGTGGGCAGGGTCGGCAGCCCCAGCATTTT.